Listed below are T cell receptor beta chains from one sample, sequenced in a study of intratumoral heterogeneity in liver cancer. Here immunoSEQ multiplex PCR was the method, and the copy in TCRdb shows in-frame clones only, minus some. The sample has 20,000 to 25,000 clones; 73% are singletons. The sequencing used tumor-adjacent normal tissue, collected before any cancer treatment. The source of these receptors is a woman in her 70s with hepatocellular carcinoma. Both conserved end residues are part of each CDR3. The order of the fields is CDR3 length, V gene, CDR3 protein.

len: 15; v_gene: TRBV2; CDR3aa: CASSEARGQRQPQHF
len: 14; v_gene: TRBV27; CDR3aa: CASSSVAGAETQYF
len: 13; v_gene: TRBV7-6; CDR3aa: CASSYRGQETQYF
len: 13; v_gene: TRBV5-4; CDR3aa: CASSSQDTGELFF
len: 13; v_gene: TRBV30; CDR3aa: CAWRGTGIGEQFF
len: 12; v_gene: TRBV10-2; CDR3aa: CASSGQTDTQYF
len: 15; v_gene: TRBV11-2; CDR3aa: CASSPYGAGANVLTF
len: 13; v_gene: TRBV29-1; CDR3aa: CSVRLGAQGEQYF
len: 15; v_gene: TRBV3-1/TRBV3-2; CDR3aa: CASSQFKATRSEQFF
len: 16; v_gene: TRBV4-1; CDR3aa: CASSQGGGLSTDTQYF
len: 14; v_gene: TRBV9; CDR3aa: CASSPSGEGETQYF
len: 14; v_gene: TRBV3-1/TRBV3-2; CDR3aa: CASSQYHSSYEQYF
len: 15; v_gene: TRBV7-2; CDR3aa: CASSLSGTSGDTQYF
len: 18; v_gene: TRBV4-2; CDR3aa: CASSQAISAGRTYNEQFF
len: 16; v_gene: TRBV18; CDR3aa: CASSLFSKVGNQPQHF
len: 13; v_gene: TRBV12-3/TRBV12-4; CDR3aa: CASSLAQGDTQYF
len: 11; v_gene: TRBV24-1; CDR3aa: CATGIIVEQYF
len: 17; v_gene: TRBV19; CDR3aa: CARRPRDSILAKNIQYF
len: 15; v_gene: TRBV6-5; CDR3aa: CASTRSNLHTGELFF
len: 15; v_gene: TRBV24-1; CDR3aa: CATSPSGAFNTEAFF
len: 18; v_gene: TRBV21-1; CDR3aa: CASSKEAAEEPNSYEQYF
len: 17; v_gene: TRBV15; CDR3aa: CATSSRLAGINTDTQYF
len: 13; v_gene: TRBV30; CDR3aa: CAWSGTQGNQAFF
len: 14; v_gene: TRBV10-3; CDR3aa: CAISRGAEAGELFF
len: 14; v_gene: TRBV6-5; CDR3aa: CASSYENWGTEAFF
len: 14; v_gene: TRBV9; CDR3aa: CASSGGPGGEKLFF
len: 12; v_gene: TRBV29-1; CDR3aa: CSVQGGANVLTF
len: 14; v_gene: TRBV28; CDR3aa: CASSSRWRNTEAFF
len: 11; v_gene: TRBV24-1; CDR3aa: CATSDQRGYTF
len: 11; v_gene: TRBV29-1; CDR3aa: CSVGDPGEQYF
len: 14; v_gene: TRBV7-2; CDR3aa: CASSSGAGGDEQFF
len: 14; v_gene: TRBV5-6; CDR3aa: CASSLALRNYGYTF
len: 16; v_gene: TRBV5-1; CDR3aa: CASSLTSGRASYEQYF
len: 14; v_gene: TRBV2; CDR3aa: CASVPTGGNQPQHF
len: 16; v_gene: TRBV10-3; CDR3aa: CAISDVGTSVSYEQYF
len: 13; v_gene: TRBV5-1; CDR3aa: CASSYTTTDTQYF
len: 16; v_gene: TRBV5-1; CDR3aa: CASSFGTSGVLDEQYF
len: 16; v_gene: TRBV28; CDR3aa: CASSFVRAGNNEKLFF
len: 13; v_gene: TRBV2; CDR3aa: CASSPGGSETQYF
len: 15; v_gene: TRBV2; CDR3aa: CASRGLDDFKNIQYF
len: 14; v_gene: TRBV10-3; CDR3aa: CAISGGLADYEQYF
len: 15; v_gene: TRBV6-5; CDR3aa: CASSYSLKGNTEAFF